A selection of T cell receptor beta chains follows, all from one sample in a study of T cell responses to AZD1222 COVID-19 vaccine. Only in-frame clones appear in the TCRdb table, and some are missing; sequencing was by immunoSEQ multiplex PCR. The sample has around 100,000 clones; about 95% are singletons. Sequencing was performed on peripheral blood, taken on day 0 of AZD1222 vaccination. These receptors originate from an adult in good health. The CDR3 runs from the conserved cysteine through the conserved F or W.

CDR3 protein: CASSYSGTEQYF; V gene: TRBV25-1; J gene: TRBJ2-7
CDR3 protein: CASRPGQGYEQYF; V gene: TRBV2; J gene: TRBJ2-7
CDR3 protein: CASSPGRGSNQPQHF; V gene: TRBV5-1; J gene: TRBJ1-5
CDR3 protein: CASSIGQNTEAFF; V gene: TRBV19; J gene: TRBJ1-1
CDR3 protein: CASSPGQGNSPLHF; V gene: TRBV19; J gene: TRBJ1-6
CDR3 protein: CSVESVSGNTIYF; V gene: TRBV29-1; J gene: TRBJ1-3
CDR3 protein: CATSVPGTGVGGELFF; V gene: TRBV15; J gene: TRBJ2-2
CDR3 protein: CASSLRGQGRREQYF; V gene: TRBV7-8; J gene: TRBJ2-7
CDR3 protein: CASSQRTSGFQETQYF; V gene: TRBV4-2; J gene: TRBJ2-5
CDR3 protein: CASSLRDNPHEQYF; V gene: TRBV5-6; J gene: TRBJ2-7
CDR3 protein: CASSSGTGYNYGYTF; V gene: TRBV11-2; J gene: TRBJ1-2
CDR3 protein: CASSGLAGGLSETQYF; V gene: TRBV19; J gene: TRBJ2-5
CDR3 protein: CASSQGAGEQYF; V gene: TRBV6-1; J gene: TRBJ2-7
CDR3 protein: CASSSLTDLMNTEAFF; V gene: TRBV19; J gene: TRBJ1-1
CDR3 protein: CASSVTGINYGYTF; V gene: TRBV7-9; J gene: TRBJ1-2
CDR3 protein: CAISEGQGLAKNIQYF; V gene: TRBV10-3; J gene: TRBJ2-4
CDR3 protein: CASSESSGNTEAFF; V gene: TRBV10-2; J gene: TRBJ1-1
CDR3 protein: CATRVRFTGNYEQYF; V gene: TRBV27; J gene: TRBJ2-7
CDR3 protein: CASSRLVGEQYF; V gene: TRBV6-2/TRBV6-3; J gene: TRBJ2-7
CDR3 protein: CASSPGTSGSQDTQYF; V gene: TRBV7-6; J gene: TRBJ2-3
CDR3 protein: CASSLGLRRVSGNTIYF; V gene: TRBV7-2; J gene: TRBJ1-3
CDR3 protein: CASSLSPGYTGELFF; V gene: TRBV7-3; J gene: TRBJ2-2
CDR3 protein: CASRRQLNYGYTF; V gene: TRBV28; J gene: TRBJ1-2